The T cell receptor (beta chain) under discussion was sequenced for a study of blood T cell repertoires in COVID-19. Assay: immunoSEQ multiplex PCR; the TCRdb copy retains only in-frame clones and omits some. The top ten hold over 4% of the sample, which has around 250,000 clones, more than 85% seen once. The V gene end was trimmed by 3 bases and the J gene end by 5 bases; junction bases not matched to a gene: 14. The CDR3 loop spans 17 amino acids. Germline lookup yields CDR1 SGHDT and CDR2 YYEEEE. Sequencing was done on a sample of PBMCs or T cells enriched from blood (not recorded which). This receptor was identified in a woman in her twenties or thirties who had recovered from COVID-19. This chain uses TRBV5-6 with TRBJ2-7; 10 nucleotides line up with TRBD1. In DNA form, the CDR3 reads TGTGCCAGCAGCTGGGGCGTTTCGGGACAGGGGTATGACGAGCAGTACTTC. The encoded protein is CASSWGVSGQGYDEQYF.